The 8 T cell receptor beta chains below come from one sample, sequenced in a study of beta chain features in type 1 diabetes. The isolated RNA, all of it, was reverse transcribed, so expressed TCRB transcripts were what got sequenced. The table came from immunoSEQ multiplex PCR; TCRdb's copy has only in-frame clones and leaves some out. The data hold approximately 400,000 clones, with roughly 16% observed a single time. The sample taken for sequencing was naive CD4+ T cells from blood. The receptor set was obtained from a woman under 30 in good health.

V and J are TRBV5-1 and TRBJ2-1; TRBD2 matches 12 bases. Germline CDR1 SGHRS, CDR2 YFSETQ. The V segment lost 5 bases and the J segment 0 bases; nucleotides outside the gene matches: 9. This CDR3 spans 18 amino acids. The CDR3 DNA sequence: TGCGCCAGCAGGGGTCCGCTAGCGGGAGGGCCCTCCTACAATGAGCAGTTCTTC. Residues: CASRGPLAGGPSYNEQFF.

The chain is built from TRBV5-4 and TRBJ2-7; TRBD1 matches 7 bases. Germline V gives CDR1 SGHNT, CDR2 YYREEE (reference sequence). This CDR3 has 13 amino acids. Trimming removed 3 bases from V and 3 bases from J; junction bases left unmatched: 3. Written as DNA, the CDR3 is TGTGCCAGCAGCTCCTACAGGGGCTACGAGCAGTACTTC. Its translation: CASSSYRGYEQYF.

This clone turned up a few times. The chain has TRBV14 and TRBJ2-5; a possible D gene is TRBD1 (6 bases). In germline, CDR1 is SGHDN, CDR2 FVKESK. Deletions cut 2 bases from V and 5 bases from J, with 9 bases between. The CDR3 loop spans 13 amino acids. The CDR3 sequence: CASSQTGIETQYF. DNA for the CDR3: TGTGCCAGCAGCCAAACAGGGATCGAGACCCAGTACTTC. Looking up the rest from reference TRBV14 and TRBJ2-5 gives the full variable domain: EAGVTQFPSHSVIEKGQTVTLRCDPISGHDNLYWYRRVMGKEIKFLLHFVKESKQDESGMPNNRFLAERTGGTYSTLKVQPAELEDSGVYFCASSQTGIETQYFGPGTRLLVL.

This clone was counted a few times. The rearrangement joins TRBV27 to TRBJ2-7; perhaps TRBD1 as D (6 bases). The ends were cut back, 2 bases at V and 2 bases at J, with 22 bases in the middle. Germline V CDR1 and CDR2: MNHEY, SMNVEV (reference sequence). CDR3 size: 18 residues. As DNA, the CDR3 is TGTGCCAGCAGTTTACGACCCCTTGCCACAGGGTCCCCCTACGAGCAGTACTTC. Protein: CASSLRPLATGSPYEQYF.

V is TRBV6-5 and J is TRBJ2-6; the D gene is possibly TRBD1 (6 bases). There are 16 residues in the CDR3. CDR1 and CDR2 (germline): MNHEY, SVGAGI. Trimming shortened V by 2 bases and J by 0 bases, and 8 bases separated the two germline ends. CDR3 coding DNA: TGTGCCAGCAGTTACGACAGGCCCTCTGGGGCCAACGTCCTGACTTTC. Translating gives CASSYDRPSGANVLTF.

This clone was found a few times. The chain joins TRBV29-1 to TRBJ2-7; a weak D match, TRBD1 (5 bases). The CDR3 runs 14 residues. Trimming cost V 1 base and J 0 bases, with 10 bases left between them. Looked up from germline, CDR1 is SQVTM and CDR2 is ANQGSEA. CDR3 coding DNA: TGCAGCGTTGAAGCAGGGTCGAGCTCCTACGAGCAGTACTTC. This encodes CSVEAGSSSYEQYF.

The chain carries TRBV4-3 and TRBJ1-2; a possible D gene is TRBD1 (6 bases). The CDR3 sequence is 16 residues long. Germline loops: CDR1 LGHNA, CDR2 YSLEER. V lost 1 base to trimming and J lost 0 bases, with 12 bases between them. The CDR3 sequence is CASSQGPGTPNYGYTF. CDR3 coding DNA: TGCGCCAGCAGCCAAGGACCGGGGACACCTAACTATGGCTACACCTTC.

This sequence joins TRBV7-2 and TRBJ2-1; 12 bases are shared with TRBD2. The CDR3 covers 16 residues. CDR1 is SGHTA and CDR2 is FQGNSA in the germline V gene. The J segment lost 8 bases and the V segment lost 5 bases, leaving 10 bases of the junction unmatched. CDR3 sequence: CASSPGTSGYVDEQFF. The CDR3 DNA reads TGTGCCAGCAGCCCAGGGACTAGCGGGTACGTGGATGAGCAGTTCTTC.